The 11 T cell receptor beta chains below all came from one sample that was sequenced in a study of identical twins (dated by TCRdb to about 2016). Libraries were made using 5' RACE. The reads were generated on an Illumina HiSeq 2000. TCRdb trimmed the raw reads at Q25, called clones with MiXCR and kept productive beta chains. Every CDR3 protein is listed once, alongside the most common genes and DNA of its rows. The sample yields about 200,000 distinct CDR3 sequences; 10% to 13% were counted once. Over 8% of the sample is in the top ten clones. Source material: memory T cells sorted from blood. The intended sense of this specimen's cell subset or site label: CD45RO+ enriched T cells. The receptors here all came from a man aged 50-60 years in good health.

This clonotype has a handful of counts. The chain recombines TRBV28 with TRBJ2-1; possibly TRBD2 for D (5 bases). V was shortened by 4 bases and J by 10 bases, with 17 bases between the two germline ends. CDR1 and CDR2 from the germline V gene are MDHEN and SYDVKM. There are 14 residues in the CDR3. The CDR3 nucleotides are TGTGCCAGCAGTTCCGGGGAAGGGTTTCGGGAGCAGTTCTTC. Encoded protein: CASSSGEGFREQFF.

This clonotype was recorded a few times. The chain's CDR3 is CASSPQVTEAFF. In DNA, the CDR3 is TGTGCCAGCAGCCCACAGGTGACTGAAGCTTTCTTT. The chain links TRBV7-8 to TRBJ1-1, with D tentatively TRBD1 (5 bases). The germline V gene encodes CDR1 SGHVS and CDR2 FQNEAQ. Between the trimmed V and J ends, which lost 5 bases and 5 bases, there was a span of 9 bases. The CDR3 is 12 residues long. Full variable domain (rest looked up from reference TRBV7-8 and TRBJ1-1): GAGVSQSPRYKVAKRGQDVALRCDPISGHVSLFWYQQALGQGPEFLTYFQNEAQLDKSGLPSDRFFAERPEGSVSTLKIQRTQQEDSAVYLCASSPQVTEAFFGQGTRLTVV.

The chain combines TRBV30 with TRBJ1-5; D is perhaps TRBD1 (6 bases). The V and J ends lost 1 base and 7 bases respectively, with 11 bases between them. Germline CDR1 and CDR2: GTSNPN and SVGIG (reference sequence). The CDR3 loop spans 13 amino acids. The CDR3 region is CAWSAGAGQPQHF. The DNA for the CDR3 is TGTGCCTGGAGTGCAGGGGCCGGACAGCCCCAGCATTTT.

This clonotype was detected many times. The J gene is TRBJ1-4, the V gene TRBV5-1; TRBD1 is a possible D gene (6 bases). V was trimmed by 5 bases and J by 0 bases, leaving 20 bases between them. The CDR3 is 18 residues long. Germline V gene sequence: CDR1 SGHRS, CDR2 YFSETQ. DNA for the CDR3: TGCGCCAGCAGTCGTGACCAAGCAGGGGCCCCAACTAATGAAAAACTGTTTTTT. Translation: CASSRDQAGAPTNEKLFF.

This clonotype was seen ten or more times. The CDR3 coding sequence is TGCAGCGTTGGGAGGGGCAGCGGCCGAAACAATGAGCAGTTCTTC. Protein sequence: CSVGRGSGRNNEQFF. This chain connects TRBV29-1 to TRBJ2-1; D perhaps matches TRBD2 (6 bases). CDR1 and CDR2 from the germline V gene are SQVTM and ANQGSEA. The CDR3 totals 15 residues. V lost 4 bases and J 5 bases, leaving 18 bases between the germline ends.

This clonotype was observed many times. The rearrangement uses TRBV27 and TRBJ1-6, with a weak D call TRBD1 (6 bases). CDR1 and CDR2 from the germline V gene are MNHEY and SMNVEV (reference sequence). The CDR3 sequence is 15 residues long. Trimming took 4 bases from V and 5 from J, leaving 12 bases between them. The CDR3 here is CASSWVGGHNSPLHF. The CDR3 nucleotides are TGTGCCAGCAGTTGGGTCGGGGGCCATAATTCACCCCTCCACTTT.

This clonotype counts as medium-sized (0.01 to 0.1%). V is TRBV6-1 and J is TRBJ2-1, with D possibly being TRBD2 (5 bases). Per the germline V gene, CDR1 is MNHNS and CDR2 is SASEGT. Trimming pared 8 bases from V and 2 bases from J, leaving 16 bases between. This CDR3 comprises 15 residues. In DNA, the CDR3 is TGTGCCAGCGAACCTGGCGGGTCGGCCTACAATGAGCAGTTCTTC. Translating gives CASEPGGSAYNEQFF.

This clonotype was counted ten times or more. The gene calls are TRBV9 and TRBJ2-3; 7 nucleotides line up with TRBD1. The V gene's germline CDR1 is SGDLS and CDR2 YYNGEE. CDR3 length: 16 amino acids. After removal of 4 bases from V and 3 bases from J, the junction contained 11 bases not matched to a gene. CDR3 sequence (DNA): TGTGCCAGCAGCTCGAGACCGGGACAGATGACAGATACGCAGTATTTT. Translating gives CASSSRPGQMTDTQYF. Variable domain in full (rest from reference TRBV9 and TRBJ2-3): DSGVTQTPKHLITATGQRVTLRCSPRSGDLSVYWYQQSLDQGLQFLIQYYNGEERAKGNILERFSAQQFPDLHSELNLSSLELGDSALYFCASSSRPGQMTDTQYFGPGTRLTVL.

This clonotype was observed at least ten times. The chain recombines TRBV28 with TRBJ1-5, with 8 bases aligning to TRBD1. J lost 5 bases, V lost 5 bases, and 20 bases had no gene match. Germline V gene lookup returns CDR1 MDHEN and CDR2 SYDVKM. There are 19 residues in the CDR3. The CDR3 spells CASSASGGLGSLGDQPQHF. The CDR3, as DNA: TGTGCCAGCAGTGCCTCAGGGGGCCTGGGCTCCTTGGGAGATCAGCCCCAGCATTTT.

In its sample, this clonotype was seen a few times. The rearrangement joins TRBV27 to TRBJ2-1; tentative D call: TRBD1 (5 bases). The CDR3 totals 15 residues. Germline V gene lookup returns CDR1 MNHEY and CDR2 SMNVEV (reference sequence). The V end was cut by 2 bases, the J end by 1 base, with 9 bases between. CDR3 residues: CASSLDRLSYNEQFF. The CDR3 DNA reads TGTGCCAGCAGTTTAGACAGATTGTCCTACAATGAGCAGTTCTTC.

This clonotype came up many times. CDR3 nucleotide sequence: TGTGCCAGCAGCCCCGGGACTAGCGGGAGGTATACAGATACGCAGTATTTT. It yields the protein CASSPGTSGRYTDTQYF. This sequence joins TRBV7-3 and TRBJ2-3; 15 bases line up with TRBD2. The V gene's germline CDR1 is SGHTA and CDR2 FQGTGA. The J segment lost 3 bases and the V segment lost 5 bases, leaving 6 bases of the junction unmatched. The CDR3 runs 17 residues.